Here is one T cell receptor (beta chain) with its context. Its cognate antigen has yet to be identified. Per-base qualities were not stored, and no clone one base away is much larger. Trimming accounts for 4 bases at V and 4 bases at J, while the number of junction bases matched to no gene is 12. CDR1 and CDR2 were assigned from the germline V gene (reference sequence) as SEHNR and FQNEAQ. The CDR3 sequence holds 16 residues, the cysteine and phenylalanine included. The read is trimmed to its CDR3 DNA, 48 bases read in frame from base 1. The data were taken from a study of T cell repertoires in cytomegalovirus infection (dated by TCRdb to about 2019). Regarding the study in general: Peptide stimulations targeted recently identified HLA-C-restricted CMV epitopes, whose presentation resists viral immunomodulation, together with well-studied HLA-B-restricted epitopes. The HLA type of each donor mattered for the analysis, because public TCR beta signatures pointed to carriage of CMV infection along with the matching HLA type. The full study reports these points: In both this cohort and an independent cohort of some 370 donors, the cumulative frequency of public TCR beta family members distinguished carriers of CMV infection plus the relevant HLA type. The ex vivo response was dominated by HLA-C-restricted CMV-specific TCR beta clonotypes, and the single most frequent clonotype in two of eight donors was supplied by these HLA-C-restricted clonotypes.

TCRdb lists the instrument as Illumina HiSeq 1500. Using fastp trimming at Q25 and MiXCR clonotype assembly, TCRdb reanalyzed the public sequencing data and kept in-frame beta chains. CDR3 protein sequences are deduplicated, and each keeps its most common genes and DNA. The sample contains some 110,000 distinct CDR3 sequences, more than 25% of them found a single time. The ten largest clones capture under 65% of the sample. The treatment or condition label corresponds to: in vitro stimulation with specific CMV peptide epitopes to enrich CMV-specific T cells. The sequence joins TRBV7-9 to TRBJ2-7, with 8 middle bases fitting TRBD2. The source is a human donor in good health (CMV status not recorded). Some clones in this sample may be carry-over from other donors' samples. The sequenced sample was CD8+ T cells from cultured PBMCs, obtained from culture after CMV antigen stimulation. The CDR3 region: CASSSPHAGGRYEQYF. The DNA sequence is given as TGTGCCAGCAGCTCCCCACACGCGGGGGGTAGATACGAGCAGTACTTC.